This TCR beta chain was captured in a study of T cell responses to AZD1222 COVID-19 vaccine. Notes on this clone: The antigen remains unidentified.

V dropped 3 bases and J dropped 0 bases, with 9 bases sitting between them. This CDR3 region has 15 residues. Per germline, CDR1 LNHDA and CDR2 SQIVND (reference sequence). Study-level results: Just a handful of people given AZD1222 tested seropositive at baseline. Donors, mostly white British, included more females; clonal diversity was possibly underestimated.

The assay was immunoSEQ multiplex PCR, and TCRdb's table has in-frame clones only and misses some. The sample holds 65,000 to 80,000 clones, about 92% seen once. V and J are TRBV19 and TRBJ1-5; D gene unclear. The clonotype was recovered from an adult in good health. This sample comprised peripheral blood, obtained on day 0 of MenACWY control vaccination. This chain's CDR3 is CASSIGTFSNQPQHF. The CDR3 region has the DNA TGTGCCAGTAGTATTGGCACTTTTAGCAATCAGCCCCAGCATTTT.